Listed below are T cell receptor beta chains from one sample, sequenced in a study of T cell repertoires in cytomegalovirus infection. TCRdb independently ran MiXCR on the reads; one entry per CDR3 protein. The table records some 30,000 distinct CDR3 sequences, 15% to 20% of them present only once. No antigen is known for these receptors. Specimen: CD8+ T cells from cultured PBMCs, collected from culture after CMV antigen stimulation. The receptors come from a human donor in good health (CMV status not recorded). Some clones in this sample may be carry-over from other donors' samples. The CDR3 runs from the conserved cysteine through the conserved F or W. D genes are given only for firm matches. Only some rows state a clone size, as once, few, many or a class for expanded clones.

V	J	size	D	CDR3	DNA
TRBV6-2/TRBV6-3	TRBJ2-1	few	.	CASTLSGVYNEQFF	TGTGCCAGCACCCTTAGCGGAGTCTACAATGAGCAGTTCTTC
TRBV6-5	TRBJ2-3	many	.	CASSYGTSTMGTQYF	TGTGCCAGCAGTTACGGGACATCTACAATGGGTACGCAGTATTTT
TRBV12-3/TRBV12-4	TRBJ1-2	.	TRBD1	CASRGQPSNYGYTF	TGTGCCAGCAGGGGACAGCCTTCTAACTATGGCTACACCTTC
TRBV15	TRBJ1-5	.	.	CATKDSNQPQHF	TGTGCCACCAAGGACAGCAATCAGCCCCAGCATTTT
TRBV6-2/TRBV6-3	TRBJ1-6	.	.	CASSYGPNSALHF	TGTGCAAGCAGTTACGGTCCCAATTCGGCCCTCCACTTT
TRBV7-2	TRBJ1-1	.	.	CASSWTAKTEAFF	TGTGCCAGCAGCTGGACGGCCAAGACTGAAGCTTTCTTT
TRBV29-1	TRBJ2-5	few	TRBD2	CSVDGFSGRGLDRETQYF	TGCAGCGTTGATGGCTTTAGCGGGAGGGGGCTAGATAGAGAGACCCAGTACTTC
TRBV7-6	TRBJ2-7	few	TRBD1	CASSIDRGVSYEQYF	TGTGCCAGCAGCATAGACAGGGGGGTATCCTACGAGCAGTACTTC
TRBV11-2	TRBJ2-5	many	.	CASSLGHVRGGETQYF	TGTGCCAGCAGCTTAGGTCACGTTAGGGGGGGAGAGACCCAGTACTTC
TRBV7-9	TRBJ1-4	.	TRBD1	CASSPPGDRVEKLFF	TGTGCCAGCAGCCCCCCCGGGGACAGGGTTGAAAAACTGTTTTTT
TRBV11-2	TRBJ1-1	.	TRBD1	CASRPDRGSLDTEAFF	TGTGCCAGCAGACCGGACAGGGGCAGCTTGGACACTGAAGCTTTCTTT
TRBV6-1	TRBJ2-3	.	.	CAKKNSTDTQYF	TGTGCCAAAAAAAACAGCACAGATACGCAGTATTTT
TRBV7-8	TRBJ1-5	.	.	CASSLGATPRQHQPQHF	TGTGCCAGCAGCTTAGGGGCGACCCCCCGACAGCATCAGCCCCAGCATTTT
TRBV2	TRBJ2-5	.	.	CASSEGFRRSQETQYF	TGTGCCAGCAGTGAAGGGTTCAGGCGCTCCCAAGAGACCCAGTACTTC
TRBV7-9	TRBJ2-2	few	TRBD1	CASSQQGFGGELFF	TGTGCCAGCAGCCAACAGGGGTTTGGCGGGGAGCTGTTTTTT
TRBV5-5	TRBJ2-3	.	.	CASSFESVADTQYF	TGTGCCAGCAGCTTTGAGTCCGTGGCGGATACGCAGTATTTT
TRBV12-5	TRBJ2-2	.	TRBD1	CASGWDSANTGELFF	TGTGCTAGTGGCTGGGACAGCGCGAACACCGGGGAGCTGTTTTTT
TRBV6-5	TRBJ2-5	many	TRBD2	CASSKTPGLAETQYF	TGTGCCAGCAGTAAAACACCGGGACTAGCTGAGACCCAGTACTTC
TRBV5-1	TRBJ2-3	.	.	CASSLSTSDTQYF	TGCGCCAGCAGCTTGTCGACTTCAGATACGCAGTATTTT
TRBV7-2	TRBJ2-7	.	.	CASSLGAGRLYEQYF	TGTGCCAGCAGCTTAGGGGCCGGACGGCTCTACGAGCAGTACTTC
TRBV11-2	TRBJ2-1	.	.	CASSFTGSLNEQFF	TGTGCCAGCAGTTTCACCGGGAGCCTCAATGAGCAGTTCTTC
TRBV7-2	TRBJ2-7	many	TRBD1	CASSMDRATYEQYF	TGTGCCAGCAGCATGGACAGGGCAACCTACGAGCAGTACTTC
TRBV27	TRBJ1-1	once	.	CASSLGARTEAFF	TGTGCCAGCAGTTTGGGGGCGCGGACTGAAGCTTTCTTT
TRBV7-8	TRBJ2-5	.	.	CASSLLALETQYF	TGTGCCAGCAGCCTACTAGCTTTGGAGACCCAGTACTTC
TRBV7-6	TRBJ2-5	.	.	CASSYTGNRQETQYF	TGTGCCAGCAGCTACACAGGGAACAGGCAAGAGACCCAGTACTTC
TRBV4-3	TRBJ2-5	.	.	CASSGQRGTYQETQYF	TGCGCCAGCAGCGGTCAAAGGGGAACCTACCAAGAGACCCAGTACTTC
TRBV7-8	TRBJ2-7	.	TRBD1	CASSFVTGAYEQYF	TGTGCCAGCAGCTTTGTGACAGGGGCGTACGAGCAGTACTTC
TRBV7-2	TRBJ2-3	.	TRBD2	CASSLSGRKTDTQYF	TGTGCCAGCAGCTTAAGCGGGAGAAAGACAGATACGCAGTATTTT